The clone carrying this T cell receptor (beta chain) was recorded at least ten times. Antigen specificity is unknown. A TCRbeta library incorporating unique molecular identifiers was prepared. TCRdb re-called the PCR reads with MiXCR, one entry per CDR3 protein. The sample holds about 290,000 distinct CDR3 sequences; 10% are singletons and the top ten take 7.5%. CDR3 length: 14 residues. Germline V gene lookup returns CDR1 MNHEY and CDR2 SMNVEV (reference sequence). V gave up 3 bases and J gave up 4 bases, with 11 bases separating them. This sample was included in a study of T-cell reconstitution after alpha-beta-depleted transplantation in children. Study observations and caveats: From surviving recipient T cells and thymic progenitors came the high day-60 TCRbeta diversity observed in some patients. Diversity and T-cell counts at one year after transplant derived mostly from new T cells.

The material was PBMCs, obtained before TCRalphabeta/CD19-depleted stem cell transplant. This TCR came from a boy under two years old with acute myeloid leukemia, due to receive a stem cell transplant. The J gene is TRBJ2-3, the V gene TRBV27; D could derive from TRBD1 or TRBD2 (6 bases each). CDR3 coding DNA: TGTGCCAGCAGTTTCGTGGGGGGCGCAGATACGCAGTATTTT. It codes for CASSFVGGADTQYF.